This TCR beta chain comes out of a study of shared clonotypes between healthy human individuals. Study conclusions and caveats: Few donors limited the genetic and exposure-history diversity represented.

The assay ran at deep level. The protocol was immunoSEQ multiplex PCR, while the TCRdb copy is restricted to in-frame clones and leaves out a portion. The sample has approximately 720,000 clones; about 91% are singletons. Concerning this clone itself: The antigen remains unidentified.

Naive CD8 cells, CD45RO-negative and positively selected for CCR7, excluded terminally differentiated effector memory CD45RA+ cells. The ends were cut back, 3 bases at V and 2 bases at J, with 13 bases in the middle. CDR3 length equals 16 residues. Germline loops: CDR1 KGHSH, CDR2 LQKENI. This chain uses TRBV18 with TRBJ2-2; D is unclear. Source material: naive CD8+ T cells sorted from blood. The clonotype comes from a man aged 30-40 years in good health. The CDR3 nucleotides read TGTGCCAGCTCACCGAGTGGCGTAAGAAACACCGGGGAGCTGTTTTTT. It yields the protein CASSPSGVRNTGELFF.